Shown below are 8 T cell receptor beta chains from a single sample sequenced in a study of early T cells in non-severe SARS-CoV-2 infection. TCRdb used MiXCR to reprocess the 5' RACE reads, holding one entry per CDR3 protein. The table has roughly 69,000 distinct CDR3 sequences, approximately 9.5% seen once. Sequences were obtained from whole blood. The receptors were gathered from an adult who was a healthcare worker with PCR-confirmed SARS-CoV-2 infection or an uninfected control (not recorded which).

The table lists this clonotype with a count of one. The J gene is TRBJ2-3, the V gene TRBV6-6; D call uncertain. V was pared by 9 bases and J by 0 bases, with 10 bases between. Germline loops: CDR1 MNHNY, CDR2 SVGAGI (reference sequence). The CDR3 loop spans 13 amino acids. CDR3 residues: CASRNPSTDTQYF. The CDR3 bases are TGTGCCAGTAGGAACCCTAGCACAGATACGCAGTATTTT.

This clonotype was counted between two and nine times. The chain joins TRBV4-3 to TRBJ1-1; D gene ambiguous. The germline CDR1 and CDR2 sequences are LGHNA and YSLEER. Trimming stripped 1 base from V and 3 bases from J, with 9 bases between. This CDR3 has 14 amino acids. The CDR3 loop is CASSQGRYDTEAFF. CDR3 sequence (DNA): TGCGCCAGCAGCCAAGGCAGGTACGACACTGAAGCTTTCTTT.

A few counts support this clonotype. This chain links TRBV29-1 with TRBJ1-2; D gene ambiguous. V was pared by 7 bases and J by 6 bases, with 18 bases between. There are 13 residues in the CDR3. Germline V gene lookup returns CDR1 SQVTM and CDR2 ANQGSEA. The CDR3 DNA is TGCAGCGGGAGAGCCACCGGCGGGGATGGCTACACCTTC. Its protein is CSGRATGGDGYTF.

Comments on this clonotype: Possible read error: a much larger clone is one base away. V usage is TRBV12-3 or TRBV12-4 and J usage is TRBJ2-1; 8 bases fit TRBD2. The V gene end was trimmed by 10 bases and the J gene end by 1 base; junction bases not matched to a gene: 9. The CDR3 spans 15 residues. The CDR3 reads CANRLTSGSYNEQFF. CDR3 nucleotide sequence: TGTGCCAACAGACTAACTAGCGGATCCTACAATGAGCAGTTCTTC.

This clonotype appeared a few times. The V gene is TRBV20-1, the J gene TRBJ1-5, with no clear D. Germline lookup yields CDR1 DFQATT and CDR2 SNEGSKA (reference sequence). The CDR3 loop spans 17 amino acids. Trimming took off 1 base at V and 3 bases at J, with 19 bases between the two ends. CDR3 in DNA: TGCAGTGCTAGAGGCCTAGGGATTGGCTCGGACAATCAGCCCCAGCATTTT. Protein sequence: CSARGLGIGSDNQPQHF.

As for this clonotype: As the CDR3 is not closed by the conserved phenylalanine or tryptophan, this likely results from a read error. The chain combines TRBV7-3 with TRBJ2-1; 9 bases map to TRBD2. V was pared by 1 base and J by 10 bases, with 11 bases of the junction left unmatched. This CDR3 is built from 16 residues. Germline CDR1 and CDR2: SGHTA and FQGTGA. CDR3 amino acids: CASSLSFPSGVSEQFS. The CDR3 nucleotides read TGTGCCAGCAGCTTAAGTTTCCCTAGCGGGGTCAGCGAGCAGTTCTCC.

This clonotype has at least ten counts. The chain is built from TRBV14 and TRBJ1-5; TRBD1 might be the D (5 bases). The CDR3 is made up of 15 amino acids. Per the germline V gene, CDR1 is SGHDN and CDR2 is FVKESK. V lost 4 bases to trimming and J lost 0 bases, with 10 bases between them. CDR3 nucleotides: TGTGCCAGCAGCCCGGGAGGACATAGCAATCAGCCCCAGCATTTT. It yields the protein CASSPGGHSNQPQHF. Filled out from reference TRBV14 and TRBJ1-5, the complete variable domain reads EAGVTQFPSHSVIEKGQTVTLRCDPISGHDNLYWYRRVMGKEIKFLLHFVKESKQDESGMPNNRFLAERTGGTYSTLKVQPAELEDSGVYFCASSPGGHSNQPQHFGDGTRLSIL.

The chain couples TRBV6-2 or TRBV6-3 to TRBJ2-5; 10 positions match TRBD2. The CDR3 length is 15 residues. Looked up from germline, CDR1 is MNHEY and CDR2 is SVGEGT. The trim removed 5 bases at V and 5 bases at J, leaving 8 bases unmatched. This CDR3 is CASSPGTSVAETQYF. In DNA, the CDR3 is TGTGCCAGCAGTCCAGGGACTAGCGTTGCGGAGACCCAGTACTTC.